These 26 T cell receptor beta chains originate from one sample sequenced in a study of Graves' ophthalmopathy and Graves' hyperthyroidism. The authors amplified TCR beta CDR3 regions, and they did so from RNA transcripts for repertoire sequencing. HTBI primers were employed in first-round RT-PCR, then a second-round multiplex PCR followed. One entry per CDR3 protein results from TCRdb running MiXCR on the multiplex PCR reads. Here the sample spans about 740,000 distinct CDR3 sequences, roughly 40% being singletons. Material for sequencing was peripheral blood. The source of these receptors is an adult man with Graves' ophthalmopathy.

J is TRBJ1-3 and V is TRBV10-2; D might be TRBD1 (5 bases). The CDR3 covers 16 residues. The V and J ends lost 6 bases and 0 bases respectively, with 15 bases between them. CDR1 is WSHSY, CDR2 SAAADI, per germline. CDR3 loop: CASSNPEQDSGNTIYF. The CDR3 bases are TGCGCCAGCAGCAACCCCGAACAGGACTCTGGAAACACCATATATTTT.

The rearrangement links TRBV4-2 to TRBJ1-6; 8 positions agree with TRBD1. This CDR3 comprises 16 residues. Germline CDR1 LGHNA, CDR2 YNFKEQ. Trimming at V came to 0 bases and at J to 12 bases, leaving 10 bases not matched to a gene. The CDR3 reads CASSQDITGGIRPLHF. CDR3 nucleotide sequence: TGTGCCAGCAGCCAAGATATAACAGGGGGAATTCGACCCCTCCACTTT.

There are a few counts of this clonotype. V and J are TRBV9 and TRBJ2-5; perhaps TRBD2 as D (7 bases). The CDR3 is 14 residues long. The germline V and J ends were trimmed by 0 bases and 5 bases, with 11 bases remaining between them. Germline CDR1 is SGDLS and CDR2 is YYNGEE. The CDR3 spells CASSVAGGAETQYF. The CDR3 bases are TGTGCCAGCAGCGTAGCGGGGGGCGCCGAGACCCAGTACTTC. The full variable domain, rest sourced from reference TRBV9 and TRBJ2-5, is DSGVTQTPKHLITATGQRVTLRCSPRSGDLSVYWYQQSLDQGLQFLIQYYNGEERAKGNILERFSAQQFPDLHSELNLSSLELGDSALYFCASSVAGGAETQYFGPGTRLLVL.

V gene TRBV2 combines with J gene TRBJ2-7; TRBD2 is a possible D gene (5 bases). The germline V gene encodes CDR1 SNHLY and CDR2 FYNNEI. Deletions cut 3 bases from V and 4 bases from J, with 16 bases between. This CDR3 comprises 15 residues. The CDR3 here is CASSDLDGNTYEQYF. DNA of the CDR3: TGTGCCAGCAGTGATCTTGACGGGAACACTTACGAGCAGTACTTC. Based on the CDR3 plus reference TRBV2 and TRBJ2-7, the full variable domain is EPEVTQTPSHQVTQMGQEVILRCVPISNHLYFYWYRQILGQKVEFLVSFYNNEISEKSEIFDDQFSVERPDGSNFTLKIRSTKLEDSAMYFCASSDLDGNTYEQYFGPGTRLTVT.

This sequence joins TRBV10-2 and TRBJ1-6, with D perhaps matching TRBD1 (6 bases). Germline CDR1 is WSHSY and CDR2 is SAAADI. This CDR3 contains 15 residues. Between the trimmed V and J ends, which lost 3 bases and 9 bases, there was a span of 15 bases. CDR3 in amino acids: CASSEGSKQGSPLHF. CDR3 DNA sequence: TGCGCCAGCAGTGAAGGCAGCAAACAGGGTTCACCCCTCCACTTT.

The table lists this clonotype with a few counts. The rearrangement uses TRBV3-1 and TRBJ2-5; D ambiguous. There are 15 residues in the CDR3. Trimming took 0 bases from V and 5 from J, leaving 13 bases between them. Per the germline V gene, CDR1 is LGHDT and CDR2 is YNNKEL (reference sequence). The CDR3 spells CASSQEPTSAETQYF. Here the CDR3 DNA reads TGTGCCAGCAGCCAAGAGCCTACTTCGGCGGAGACCCAGTACTTC.

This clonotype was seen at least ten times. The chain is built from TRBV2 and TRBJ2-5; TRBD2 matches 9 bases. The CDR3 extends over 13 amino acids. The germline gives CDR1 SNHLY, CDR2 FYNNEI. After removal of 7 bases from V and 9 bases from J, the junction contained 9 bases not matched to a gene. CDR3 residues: CASTAGGKRPQYF. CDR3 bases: TGTGCCAGCACCGCGGGAGGGAAGAGACCCCAGTACTTC.

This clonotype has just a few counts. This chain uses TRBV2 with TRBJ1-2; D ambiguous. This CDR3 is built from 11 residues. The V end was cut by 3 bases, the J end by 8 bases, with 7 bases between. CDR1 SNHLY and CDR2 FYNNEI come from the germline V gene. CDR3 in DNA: TGTGCCAGCAGTGATTTCGGGGGCTACACCTTC. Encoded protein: CASSDFGGYTF.

Here the CDR3 reads CASSVEDPLNTEAFF. In nucleotides, the CDR3 is TGTGCCAGCAGCGTTGAAGATCCCCTGAACACTGAAGCTTTCTTT. This chain connects TRBV9 to TRBJ1-1; the D is unclear. V lost 2 bases and J 0 bases, leaving 11 bases between the germline ends. Germline values: CDR1 SGDLS, CDR2 YYNGEE. The CDR3 is 15 amino acids.

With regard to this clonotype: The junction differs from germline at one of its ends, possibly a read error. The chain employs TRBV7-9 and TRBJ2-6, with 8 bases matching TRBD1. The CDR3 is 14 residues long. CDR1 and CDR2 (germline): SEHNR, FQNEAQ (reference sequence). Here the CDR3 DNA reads TGTGCCAGCAGCTCAGGACAGGGCGGAGTCACTGAAGCTTTC. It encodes CASSSGQGGVTEAF.

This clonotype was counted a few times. The CDR3 sequence is CASSESNIPPTDEQYF. CDR3 DNA sequence: TGCGCCAGCAGTGAGTCGAACATCCCACCAACCGACGAGCAGTACTTC. This chain joins TRBV10-1 and TRBJ2-7; D is unclear. The germline V gene encodes CDR1 WNHNN and CDR2 SYGVQD (reference sequence). The CDR3 has 16 residues. Trimming took off 0 bases at V and 5 bases at J, with 17 bases between the two ends.

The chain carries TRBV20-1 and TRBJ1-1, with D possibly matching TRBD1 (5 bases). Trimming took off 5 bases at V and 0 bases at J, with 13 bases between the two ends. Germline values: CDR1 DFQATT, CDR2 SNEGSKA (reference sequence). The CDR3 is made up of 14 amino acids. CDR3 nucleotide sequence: TGCAGTGCTGGATCCGGGACTATGAACACTGAAGCTTTCTTT. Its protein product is CSAGSGTMNTEAFF.

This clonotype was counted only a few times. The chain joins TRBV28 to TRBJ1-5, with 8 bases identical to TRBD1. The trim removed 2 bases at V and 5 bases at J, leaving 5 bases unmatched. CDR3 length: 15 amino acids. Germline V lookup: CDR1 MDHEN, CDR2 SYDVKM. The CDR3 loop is CASSLRPGGDQPQHF. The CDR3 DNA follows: TGTGCCAGCAGTTTACGGCCAGGGGGCGATCAGCCCCAGCATTTT.

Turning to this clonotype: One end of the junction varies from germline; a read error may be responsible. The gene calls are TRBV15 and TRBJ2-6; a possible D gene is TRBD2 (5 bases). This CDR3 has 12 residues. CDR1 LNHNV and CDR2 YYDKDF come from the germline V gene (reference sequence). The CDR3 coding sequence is TGTGCCACCGGAGTCGAGGGTCACACTGAAGCTTTC. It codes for CATGVEGHTEAF.

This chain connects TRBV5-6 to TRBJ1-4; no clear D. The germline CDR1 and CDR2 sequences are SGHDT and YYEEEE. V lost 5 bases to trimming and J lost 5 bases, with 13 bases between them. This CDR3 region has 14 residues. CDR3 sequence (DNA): TGTGCCAGCAGTAAACAGAGAATGAATGAAAAACTGTTTTTT. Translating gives CASSKQRMNEKLFF.

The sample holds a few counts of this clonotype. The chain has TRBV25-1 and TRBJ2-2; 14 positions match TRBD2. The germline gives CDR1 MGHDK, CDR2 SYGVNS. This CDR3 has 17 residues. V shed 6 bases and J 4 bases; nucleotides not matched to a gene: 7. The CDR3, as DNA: TGTGCCAGCAGCCACGGGACTAGCGGGAGCCGCACCGGGGAGCTGTTTTTT. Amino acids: CASSHGTSGSRTGELFF.

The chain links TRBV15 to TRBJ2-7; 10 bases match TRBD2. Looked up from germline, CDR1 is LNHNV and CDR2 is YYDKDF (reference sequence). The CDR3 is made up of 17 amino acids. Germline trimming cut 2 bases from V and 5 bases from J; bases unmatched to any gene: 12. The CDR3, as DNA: TGTGCCACCAGCAGATTATACGGGACTAGCGAGACGGACGAGCAGTACTTC. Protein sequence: CATSRLYGTSETDEQYF.

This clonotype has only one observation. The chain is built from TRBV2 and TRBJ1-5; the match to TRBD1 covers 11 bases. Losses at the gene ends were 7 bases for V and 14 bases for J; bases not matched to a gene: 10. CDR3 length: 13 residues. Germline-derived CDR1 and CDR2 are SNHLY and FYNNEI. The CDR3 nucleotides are TGTGCCAGCACCGGACAGGGGGCTAGGTACGAGCATTTT. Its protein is CASTGQGARYEHF. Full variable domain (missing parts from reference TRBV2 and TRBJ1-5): EPEVTQTPSHQVTQMGQEVILRCVPISNHLYFYWYRQILGQKVEFLVSFYNNEISEKSEIFDDQFSVERPDGSNFTLKIRSTKLEDSAMYFCASTGQGARYEHFGDGTRLSIL.

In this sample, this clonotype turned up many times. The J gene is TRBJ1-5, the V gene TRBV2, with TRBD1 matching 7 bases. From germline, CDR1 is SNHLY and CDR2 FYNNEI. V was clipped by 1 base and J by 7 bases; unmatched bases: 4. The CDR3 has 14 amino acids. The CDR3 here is CASSEEGARQPQHF. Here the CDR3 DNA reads TGTGCCAGCAGTGAAGAGGGGGCACGACAGCCCCAGCATTTT.

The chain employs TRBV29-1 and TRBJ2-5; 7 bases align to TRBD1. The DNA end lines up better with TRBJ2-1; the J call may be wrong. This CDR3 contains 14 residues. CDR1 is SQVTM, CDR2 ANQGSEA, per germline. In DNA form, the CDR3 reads TGCAGCGTTAGGCGACAGGGAGAGTACTATGAGCAGTTCTTC. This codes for CSVRRQGEYYEQFF.

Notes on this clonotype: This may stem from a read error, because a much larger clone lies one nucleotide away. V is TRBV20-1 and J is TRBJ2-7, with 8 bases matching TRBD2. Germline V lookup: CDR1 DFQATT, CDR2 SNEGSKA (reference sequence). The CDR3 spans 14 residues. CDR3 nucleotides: TGCAGTGCTAGATCCGAGCGGGAGAATTACGAGAAGTACTTC. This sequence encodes CSARSERENYEKYF.

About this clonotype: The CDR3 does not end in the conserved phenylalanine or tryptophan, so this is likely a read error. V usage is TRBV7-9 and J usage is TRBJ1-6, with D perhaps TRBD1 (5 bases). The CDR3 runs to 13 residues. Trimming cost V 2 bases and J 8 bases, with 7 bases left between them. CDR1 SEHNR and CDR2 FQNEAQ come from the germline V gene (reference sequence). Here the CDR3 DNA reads TGTGCCAGCAGCTTAATGGGGGATTCACCCCTCCACCTT. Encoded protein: CASSLMGDSPLHL.

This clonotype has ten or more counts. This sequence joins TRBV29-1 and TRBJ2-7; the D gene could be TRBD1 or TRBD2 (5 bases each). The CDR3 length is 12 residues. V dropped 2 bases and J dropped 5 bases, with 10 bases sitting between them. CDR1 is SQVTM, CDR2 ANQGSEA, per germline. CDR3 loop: CSVEQGPHEQYF. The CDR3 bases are TGCAGCGTTGAACAGGGACCGCACGAGCAGTACTTC.

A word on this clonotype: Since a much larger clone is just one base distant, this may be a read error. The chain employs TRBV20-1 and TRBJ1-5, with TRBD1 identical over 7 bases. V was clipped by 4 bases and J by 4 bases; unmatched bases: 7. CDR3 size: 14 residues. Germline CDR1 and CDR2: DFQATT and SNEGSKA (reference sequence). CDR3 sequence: CSATRDSLNQPQHF. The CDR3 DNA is TGCAGTGCTACCCGGGACAGCCTAAATCAGCCCCAGCATTTT.

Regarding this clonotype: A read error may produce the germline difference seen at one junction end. The CDR3 reads CGVGGGGSHGYTF. CDR3 nucleotide sequence: TGCGGCGTTGGGGGGGGGGGTTCCCATGGCTACACCTTC. The chain recombines TRBV29-1 with TRBJ1-2, with D possibly being TRBD1 (5 bases). The germline V gene encodes CDR1 SQVTM and CDR2 ANQGSEA. The CDR3 totals 13 residues.

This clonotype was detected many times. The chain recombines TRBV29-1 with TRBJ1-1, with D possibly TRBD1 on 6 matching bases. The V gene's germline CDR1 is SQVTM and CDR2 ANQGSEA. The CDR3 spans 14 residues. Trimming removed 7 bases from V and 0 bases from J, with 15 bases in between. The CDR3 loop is CSAGGHEMNTEAFF. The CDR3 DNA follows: TGCAGCGCTGGGGGACACGAAATGAACACTGAAGCTTTCTTT.